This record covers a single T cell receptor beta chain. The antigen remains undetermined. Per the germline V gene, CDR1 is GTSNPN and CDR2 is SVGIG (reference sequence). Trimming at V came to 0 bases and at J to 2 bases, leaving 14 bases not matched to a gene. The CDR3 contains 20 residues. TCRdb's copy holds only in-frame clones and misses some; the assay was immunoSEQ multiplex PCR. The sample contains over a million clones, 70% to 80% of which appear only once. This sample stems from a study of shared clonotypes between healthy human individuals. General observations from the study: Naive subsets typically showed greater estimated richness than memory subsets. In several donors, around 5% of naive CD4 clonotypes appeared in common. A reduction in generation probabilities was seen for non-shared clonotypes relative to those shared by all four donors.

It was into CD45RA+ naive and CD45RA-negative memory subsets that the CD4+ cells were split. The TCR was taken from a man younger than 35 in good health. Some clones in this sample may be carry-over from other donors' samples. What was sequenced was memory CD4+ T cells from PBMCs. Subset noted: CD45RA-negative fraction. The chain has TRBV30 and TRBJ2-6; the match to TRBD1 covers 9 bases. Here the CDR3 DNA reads TGTGCCTGGAGTGTTCCCAAAACAGGGGGCATAGTGGCTGGGGCCAACGTCCTGACTTTC. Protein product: CAWSVPKTGGIVAGANVLTF. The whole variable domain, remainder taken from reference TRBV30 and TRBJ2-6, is SQTIHQWPATLVQPVGSPLSLECTVEGTSNPNLYWYRQAAGRGLQLLFYSVGIGQISSEVPQNLSASRPQDRQFILSSKKLLLSDSGFYLCAWSVPKTGGIVAGANVLTFGAGSRLTVL.